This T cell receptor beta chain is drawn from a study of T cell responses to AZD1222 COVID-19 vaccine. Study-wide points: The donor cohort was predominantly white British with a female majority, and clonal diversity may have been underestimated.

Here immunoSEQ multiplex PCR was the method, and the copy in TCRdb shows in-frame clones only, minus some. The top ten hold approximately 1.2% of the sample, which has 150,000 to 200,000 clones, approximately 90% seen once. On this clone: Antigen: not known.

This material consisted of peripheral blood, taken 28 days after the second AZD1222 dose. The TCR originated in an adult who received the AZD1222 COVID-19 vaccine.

The CDR3 sequence is CASRKRDEKLFF. CDR3 sequence (DNA): TGTGCCAGCAGAAAGCGTGATGAAAAACTGTTTTTT. The V call is TRBV28, the J call TRBJ1-4; no reliable D call. From germline, CDR1 is MDHEN and CDR2 SYDVKM. CDR3 size: 12 residues. Trimming stripped 6 bases from V and 6 bases from J, with 8 bases between.